This TCR beta chain was profiled in a study of blood T cell repertoires in COVID-19. Study-level information: Sample material is recorded as cDNA or gDNA derived from T cells, B-cell-depleted T cells, or PBMCs.

J lost 2 bases, V lost 0 bases, and 2 bases had no gene match. CDR3 size: 16 residues. Per germline, CDR1 SGHRS and CDR2 YFSETQ. Clones were sequenced by immunoSEQ multiplex PCR, and TCRdb holds only the in-frame ones, with some missing. Counted here are a few hundred thousand clones, 87% occurring once; the ten biggest clones make up approximately 2.2%. Sequencing was carried out using peripheral blood. This clonotype originated in a young man with active or convalescent COVID-19. The chain has TRBV5-1 and TRBJ2-1, with 10 bases aligning to TRBD2. The CDR3 sequence is CASSLDSGGAYNEQFF. CDR3 bases: TGCGCCAGCAGCTTGGACAGCGGGGGGGCCTACAATGAGCAGTTCTTC.